Listed below are T cell receptor beta chains from one sample, sequenced in a study of T cells in Graves' hyperthyroidism and ophthalmopathy. TCRdb re-analysed the multiplex PCR reads in MiXCR, keeping a single row per CDR3 protein. Altogether approximately 600,000 distinct CDR3 sequences are present, 13% to 15% being singletons, with the ten largest covering over 6%. Sequenced sample: blood. The receptors here all came from a woman aged 18 to 35 with Graves' ophthalmopathy. CDR3s include the opening cysteine and the closing phenylalanine or tryptophan. A D gene is named only where the DNA matches it firmly. The size field is filled for only some rows; it gives once, few, many or a size class.

d_call	clone_size	v_call	j_call	cdr3_aa	cdr3_nt
TRBD1	.	TRBV30	TRBJ1-2	CAWGNRGTGGLGGYTF	TGTGCCTGGGGAAATCGTGGGACAGGGGGCTTGGGGGGCTACACCTTC
TRBD2	many	TRBV6-5	TRBJ2-7	CASSYSSGRASYEQYF	TGTGCCAGCAGTTACTCGAGCGGGAGAGCCTCCTACGAGCAGTACTTC
TRBD1	.	TRBV20-1	TRBJ2-1	CSARDYSTGGNEQFF	TGCAGTGCTAGAGATTACTCGACAGGGGGCAATGAGCAGTTCTTC
.	many	TRBV30	TRBJ1-1	CAWSVWGGGTEAFF	TGTGCCTGGAGTGTCTGGGGGGGTGGCACTGAAGCTTTCTTT
.	many	TRBV9	TRBJ2-1	CASSVGRQAFYNEQFF	TGTGCCAGCAGCGTAGGGCGCCAGGCGTTTTACAATGAGCAGTTCTTC
TRBD1	many	TRBV16	TRBJ2-1	CASSQFGTGVYNEQFF	TGTGCCAGCAGCCAATTTGGGACAGGGGTCTACAATGAGCAGTTCTTC
TRBD1	.	TRBV12-3/TRBV12-4	TRBJ2-5	CASSPWTGGEETQYF	TGTGCCAGCAGTCCATGGACAGGGGGCGAGGAGACCCAGTACTTC
.	.	TRBV7-2	TRBJ1-5	CASSLGGSGGSNQPQHF	TGTGCCAGCAGCTTAGGAGGTAGTGGCGGGAGCAATCAGCCCCAGCATTTT
TRBD1	many	TRBV28	TRBJ1-1	CASSPGTDHTEAFF	TGTGCCAGCAGTCCCGGGACAGATCACACTGAAGCTTTCTTT
.	many	TRBV28	TRBJ2-2	CASSSRTGGTTRTGELFF	TGTGCCAGCAGTTCTAGGACAGGAGGGACAACAAGGACCGGGGAGCTGTTTTTT
TRBD2	.	TRBV7-2	TRBJ2-1	CASSSRLAGRGDEQFF	TGTGCCAGCAGCTCCAGACTAGCGGGAAGAGGGGATGAGCAGTTCTTC
.	many	TRBV27	TRBJ2-3	CASSPGRAQGPDTQYF	TGTGCCAGCAGTCCCGGTAGGGCCCAAGGTCCAGATACGCAGTATTTT
.	many	TRBV6-2/TRBV6-3	TRBJ2-6	CASSSGAHQTGANVLTF	TGTGCCAGCAGTTCCGGGGCCCACCAAACTGGGGCCAACGTCCTGACTTTC
.	.	TRBV7-9	TRBJ1-6	CASSLLLGKGSSYNSPLHF	TGTGCCAGCAGCTTATTGCTGGGCAAGGGGAGCTCCTATAATTCACCCCTCCACTTT
TRBD1	.	TRBV20-1	TRBJ2-1	CSATHRGFSLGNEQFF	TGCAGTGCTACTCACAGGGGGTTTTCGCTCGGCAATGAGCAGTTCTTC
TRBD2	.	TRBV5-8	TRBJ2-1	CASSPLLAGGPGNEQFF	TGTGCCAGCAGCCCTTTACTAGCGGGAGGGCCAGGCAATGAGCAGTTCTTC
TRBD2	.	TRBV7-9	TRBJ2-3	CASSLEDGLAGVWGTDTQYF	TGTGCCAGCAGCTTAGAAGATGGACTAGCGGGAGTGTGGGGCACAGATACGCAGTATTTT
.	many	TRBV27	TRBJ2-7	CASSAALNEQYF	TGTGCCAGCAGCGCAGCCCTTAACGAGCAGTACTTC
.	many	TRBV14	TRBJ1-2	CASSRSFNYGYTF	TGTGCCAGCAGCCGATCATTCAACTATGGCTACACCTTC
.	few	TRBV3-1	TRBJ1-5	CASSRGSVGANQPQHF	TGTGCCAGCAGCCGAGGCTCTGTGGGGGCCAATCAGCCCCAGCATTTT
TRBD1	.	TRBV6-4	TRBJ2-5	CASSDSTTGTGDQETQYF	TGTGCCAGCAGTGACTCGACTACCGGGACAGGGGACCAAGAGACCCAGTACTTC
.	.	TRBV7-9	TRBJ1-2	CASSQGQRGDYGYTF	TGTGCCAGCAGCCAAGGACAGAGAGGAGACTATGGCTACACCTTC